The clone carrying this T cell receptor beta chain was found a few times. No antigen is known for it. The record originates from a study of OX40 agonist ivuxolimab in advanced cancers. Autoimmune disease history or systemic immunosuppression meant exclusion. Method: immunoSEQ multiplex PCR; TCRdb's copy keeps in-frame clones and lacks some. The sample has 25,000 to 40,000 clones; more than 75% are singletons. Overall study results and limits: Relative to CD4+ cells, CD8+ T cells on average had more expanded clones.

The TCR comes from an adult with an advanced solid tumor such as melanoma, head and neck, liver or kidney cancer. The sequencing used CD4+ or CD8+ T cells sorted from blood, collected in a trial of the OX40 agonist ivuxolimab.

The CDR3 region has the DNA TGTGCCAGCAGTACAGAGATGTCCTTCAGTCAGCCCCAGCATTTT. This codes for CASSTEMSFSQPQHF. The chain combines TRBV2 with TRBJ1-5; the D is unclear. Germline loops: CDR1 SNHLY, CDR2 FYNNEI. Trimming left V 5 bases short and J 6 bases short, with 17 bases between. The CDR3 extends over 15 amino acids.